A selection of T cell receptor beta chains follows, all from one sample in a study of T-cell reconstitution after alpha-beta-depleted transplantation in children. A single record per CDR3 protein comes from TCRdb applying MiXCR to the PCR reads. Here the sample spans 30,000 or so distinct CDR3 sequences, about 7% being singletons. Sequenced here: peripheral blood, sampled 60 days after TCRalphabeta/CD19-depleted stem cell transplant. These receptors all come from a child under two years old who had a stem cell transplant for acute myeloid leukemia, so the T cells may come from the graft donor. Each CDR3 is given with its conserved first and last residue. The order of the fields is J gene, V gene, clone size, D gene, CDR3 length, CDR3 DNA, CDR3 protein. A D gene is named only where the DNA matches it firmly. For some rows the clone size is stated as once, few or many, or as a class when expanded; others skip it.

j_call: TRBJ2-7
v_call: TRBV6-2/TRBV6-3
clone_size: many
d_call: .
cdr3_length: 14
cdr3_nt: TGTGCCAGCGGTTCAACGCTAGATCTAGGCGAGCAGTACTTC
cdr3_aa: CASGSTLDLGEQYF

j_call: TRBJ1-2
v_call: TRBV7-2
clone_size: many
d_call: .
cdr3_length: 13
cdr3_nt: TGTGCCAGCAGCTTAAATAGGGTCTATGGCTACACCTTC
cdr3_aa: CASSLNRVYGYTF

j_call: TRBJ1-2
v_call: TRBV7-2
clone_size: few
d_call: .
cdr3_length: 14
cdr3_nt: TGTGCCAGCAGCCCAGGGCCCGGGGACTATGGCTACACCTTC
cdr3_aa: CASSPGPGDYGYTF

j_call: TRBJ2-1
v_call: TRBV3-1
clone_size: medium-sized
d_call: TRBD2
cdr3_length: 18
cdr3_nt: TGTGCCAGCAGCCAAGATTTCCCTAGCGGGGGGACCTACAATGAGCAGTTCTTC
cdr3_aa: CASSQDFPSGGTYNEQFF

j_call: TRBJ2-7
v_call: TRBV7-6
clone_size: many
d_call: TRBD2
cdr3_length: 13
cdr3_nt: TGTGCCAGCGGGGCTAGCGGGAGTTACGAGCAGTACTTC
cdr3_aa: CASGASGSYEQYF

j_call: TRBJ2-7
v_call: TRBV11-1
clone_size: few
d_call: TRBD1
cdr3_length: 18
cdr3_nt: TGTGCCAGCAGCTTAGTTAACCTCAGGGGGCAGGGCTCCTACGAGCAGTACTTC
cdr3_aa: CASSLVNLRGQGSYEQYF

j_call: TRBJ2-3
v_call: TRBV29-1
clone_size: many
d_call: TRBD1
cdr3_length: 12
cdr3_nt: TGCAGCGCCGGGACAGGGTTAGATACGCAGTATTTT
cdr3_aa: CSAGTGLDTQYF

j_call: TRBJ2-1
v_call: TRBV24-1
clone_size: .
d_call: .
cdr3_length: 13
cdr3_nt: TGTGCCACCAGTGATTTGCGGGGCAATGAGCAGTTCTTC
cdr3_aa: CATSDLRGNEQFF

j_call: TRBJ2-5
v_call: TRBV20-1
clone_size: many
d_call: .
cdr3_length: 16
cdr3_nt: TGCAGTGCTAGAGATGCGACAGTAGGATACCAAGAGACCCAGTACTTC
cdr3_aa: CSARDATVGYQETQYF

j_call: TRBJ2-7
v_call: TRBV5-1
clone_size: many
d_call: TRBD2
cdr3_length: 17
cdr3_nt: TGCGCCAGCAGCCAGGCCCCCAGCGGGGCCAGTTCCTACGAGCAGTACTTC
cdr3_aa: CASSQAPSGASSYEQYF

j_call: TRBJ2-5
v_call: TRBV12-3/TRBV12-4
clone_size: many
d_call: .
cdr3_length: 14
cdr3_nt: TGTGCCAGCAGTCCCCCGACCACCCCTGAGACCCAGTACTTC
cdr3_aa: CASSPPTTPETQYF

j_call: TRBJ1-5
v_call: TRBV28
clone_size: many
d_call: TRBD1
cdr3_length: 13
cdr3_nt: TGTGCCAGCACCGGGACAGGGTTGCAGCCCCAGCATTTT
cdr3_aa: CASTGTGLQPQHF

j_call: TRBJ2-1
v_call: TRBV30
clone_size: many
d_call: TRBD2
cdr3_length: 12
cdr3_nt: TGTGCCTGGGCTCAACTAGCGAATGAGCAGTTCTTC
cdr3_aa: CAWAQLANEQFF

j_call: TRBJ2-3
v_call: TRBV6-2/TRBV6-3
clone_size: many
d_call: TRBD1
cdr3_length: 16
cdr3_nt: TGTGCCAGCAGTTACGGACAGGGCGCGTGGACAGATACGCAGTATTTT
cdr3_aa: CASSYGQGAWTDTQYF

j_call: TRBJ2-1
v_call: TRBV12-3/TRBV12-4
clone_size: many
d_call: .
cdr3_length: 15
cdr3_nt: TGTGCCAGCAGTTCGGACACGGGCTCCTACAATGAGCAGTTCTTC
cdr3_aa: CASSSDTGSYNEQFF

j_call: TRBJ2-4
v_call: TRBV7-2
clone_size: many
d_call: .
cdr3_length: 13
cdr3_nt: TGTGCCAGCAGCCCCTCTCCCAAAAACATTCAGTACTTC
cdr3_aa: CASSPSPKNIQYF

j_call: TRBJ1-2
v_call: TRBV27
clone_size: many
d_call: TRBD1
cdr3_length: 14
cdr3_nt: TGTGCCAGCAGTTCGACAGGGTCACCATATGGCTACACCTTC
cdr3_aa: CASSSTGSPYGYTF

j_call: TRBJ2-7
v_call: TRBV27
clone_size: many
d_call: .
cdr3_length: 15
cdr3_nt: TGTGCCAGCAGTTGGGGAACAGGAGACTCCTACGAGCAGTACTTC
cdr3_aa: CASSWGTGDSYEQYF

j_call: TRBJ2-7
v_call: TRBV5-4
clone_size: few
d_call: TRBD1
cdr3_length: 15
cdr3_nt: TGTGCCAGCAGCTCCCGCCGGGACAGGGGCAACGAGCAGTACTTC
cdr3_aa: CASSSRRDRGNEQYF

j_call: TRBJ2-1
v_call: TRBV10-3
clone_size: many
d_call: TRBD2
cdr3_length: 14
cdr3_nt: TGTGCCATCAAGGGGACTAGCGGGAGGTATGAGCAGTTCTTC
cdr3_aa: CAIKGTSGRYEQFF

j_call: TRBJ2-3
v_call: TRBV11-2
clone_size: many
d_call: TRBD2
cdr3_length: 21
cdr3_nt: TGTGCCAGCAGCTTAGGTCCCCGACTAGCGGGAGGGATTAAGGGCACAGATACGCAGTATTTT
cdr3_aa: CASSLGPRLAGGIKGTDTQYF

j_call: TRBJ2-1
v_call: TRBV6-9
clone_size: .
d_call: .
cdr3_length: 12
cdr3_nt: TGTGGCGCCAGTTATTTGGGAGGTGAGCAGTTCTTC
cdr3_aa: CGASYLGGEQFF

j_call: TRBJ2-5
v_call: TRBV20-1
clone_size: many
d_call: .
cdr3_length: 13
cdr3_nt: TGCAGTGCCATAGGACACCACCAAGAGACCCAGTACTTC
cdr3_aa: CSAIGHHQETQYF

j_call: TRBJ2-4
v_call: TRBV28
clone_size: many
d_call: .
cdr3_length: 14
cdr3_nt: TGTGCCAGCAGTTTCGGGACCCGGGGTAACATTCAGTACTTC
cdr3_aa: CASSFGTRGNIQYF

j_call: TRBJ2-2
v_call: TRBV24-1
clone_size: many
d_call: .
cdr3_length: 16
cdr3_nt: TGTGCCACCAGTGATTTACGCCGGGCCGGGAGCGGGGAGCTGTTTTTT
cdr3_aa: CATSDLRRAGSGELFF

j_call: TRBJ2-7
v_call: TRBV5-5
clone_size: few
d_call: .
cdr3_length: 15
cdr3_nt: TGTGCCAGCAGCTGGTCGGGACGGGACGCCTACGAGCAGTACTTC
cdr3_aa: CASSWSGRDAYEQYF

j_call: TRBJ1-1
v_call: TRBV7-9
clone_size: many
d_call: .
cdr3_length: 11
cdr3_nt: TGTGCCAGCAGCCCAACAGGTGAAGCTTTCTTT
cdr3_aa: CASSPTGEAFF

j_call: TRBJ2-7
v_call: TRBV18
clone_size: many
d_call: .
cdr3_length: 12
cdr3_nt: TGTGCCAGCTCACCTAAAGCGTACGAGCAGTACTTC
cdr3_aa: CASSPKAYEQYF

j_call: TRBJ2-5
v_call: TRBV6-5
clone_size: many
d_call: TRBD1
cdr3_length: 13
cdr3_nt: TGTGCCAGCATCTCGACAGGGGGAGAGACCCAGTACTTC
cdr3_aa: CASISTGGETQYF

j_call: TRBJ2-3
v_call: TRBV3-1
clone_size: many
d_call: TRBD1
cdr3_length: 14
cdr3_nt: TGTGCCAGCAGAAGTGACAGGGACACAGATACGCAGTATTTT
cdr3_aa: CASRSDRDTDTQYF

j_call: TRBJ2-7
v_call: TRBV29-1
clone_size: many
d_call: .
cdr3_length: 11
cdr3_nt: TGCAGCGTTGAGTCGGCCTACGAGCAGTACTTC
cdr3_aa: CSVESAYEQYF

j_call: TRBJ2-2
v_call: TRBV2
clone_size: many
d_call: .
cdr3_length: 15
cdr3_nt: TGTGCCAGCAGTCGATCCCGGGCCCGGATCGGGGAGCTGTTTTTT
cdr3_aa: CASSRSRARIGELFF

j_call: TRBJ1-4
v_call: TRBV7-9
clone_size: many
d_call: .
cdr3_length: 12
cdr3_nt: TGTGCCAGCAGCTTGCCTTTGGAAAAACTGTTTTTT
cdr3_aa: CASSLPLEKLFF

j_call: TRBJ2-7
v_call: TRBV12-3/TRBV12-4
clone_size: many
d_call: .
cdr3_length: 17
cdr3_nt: TGTGCCAGCAGTTTTTCCCTCCGCGGGCAAGGGACCTACGAGCAGTACTTC
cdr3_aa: CASSFSLRGQGTYEQYF

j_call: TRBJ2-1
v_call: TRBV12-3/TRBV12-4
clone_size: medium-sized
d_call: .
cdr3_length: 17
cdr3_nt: TGTGCCAGCAGTTTAGCGCTTGGGTCGGTTTCCTACAATGAGCAGTTCTTC
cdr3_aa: CASSLALGSVSYNEQFF

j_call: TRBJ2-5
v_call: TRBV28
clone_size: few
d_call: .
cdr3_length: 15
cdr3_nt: TGTGCCAGCAGTTTATATCTTCAGGGAAGCGAGACCCAGTACTTC
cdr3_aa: CASSLYLQGSETQYF